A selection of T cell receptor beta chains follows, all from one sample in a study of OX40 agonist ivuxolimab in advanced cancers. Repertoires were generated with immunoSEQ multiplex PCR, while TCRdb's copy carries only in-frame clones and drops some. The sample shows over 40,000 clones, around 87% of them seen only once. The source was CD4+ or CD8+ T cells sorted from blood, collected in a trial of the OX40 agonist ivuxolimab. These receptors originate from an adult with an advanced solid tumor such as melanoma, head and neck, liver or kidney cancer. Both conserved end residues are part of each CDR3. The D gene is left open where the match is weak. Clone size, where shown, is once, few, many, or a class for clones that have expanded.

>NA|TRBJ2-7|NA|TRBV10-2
CASSDPAYEQYF
TGCGCCAGCAGTGACCCGGCCTACGAGCAGTACTTC
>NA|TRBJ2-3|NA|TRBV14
CASSQNTDTQYF
TGTGCCAGCAGCCAGAACACAGATACGCAGTATTTT
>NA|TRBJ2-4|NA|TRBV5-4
CASSLDPGSDIQYF
TGTGCCAGCAGCTTGGATCCGGGATCGGACATTCAGTACTTC
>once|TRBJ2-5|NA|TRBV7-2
CASSLGRAPDQYF
TGTGCCAGCAGCTTAGGAAGGGCTCCAGATCAGTACTTC
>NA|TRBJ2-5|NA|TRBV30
CAWSVGETQYF
TGTGCCTGGAGTGTGGGAGAGACCCAGTACTTC
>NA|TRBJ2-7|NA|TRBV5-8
CASSLGQYTAQYF
TGTGCCAGCAGCTTGGGTCAGTACACCGCGCAGTACTTC
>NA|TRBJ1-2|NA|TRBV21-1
CASSSTGNYGYTF
TGTGCCAGCAGCTCAACAGGGAACTATGGCTACACCTTC
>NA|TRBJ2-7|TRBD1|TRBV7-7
CASSLDRGYEQYF
TGTGCTAGCAGCTTAGACAGGGGTTACGAGCAGTACTTC
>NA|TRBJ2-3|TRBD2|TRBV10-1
CASSGSSGRVGTDTQYF
TGCGCCAGCAGTGGGTCTAGCGGGAGGGTAGGCACAGATACGCAGTATTTT
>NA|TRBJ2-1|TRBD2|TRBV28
CASSTPAGATYNEQFF
TGTGCCAGCAGTACGCCAGCGGGAGCTACCTACAATGAGCAGTTCTTC
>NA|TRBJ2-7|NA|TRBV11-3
CASSPGGLRVYEQYF
TGTGCCAGCAGCCCCGGGGGCCTAAGGGTTTACGAGCAGTACTTC
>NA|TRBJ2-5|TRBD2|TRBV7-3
CASSQGTGGTQYF
TGTGCCAGCAGCCAGGGTACGGGGGGGACCCAGTACTTC
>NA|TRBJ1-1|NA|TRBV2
CASSEAETEAFF
TGTGCCAGCAGTGAGGCTGAGACTGAAGCTTTCTTT
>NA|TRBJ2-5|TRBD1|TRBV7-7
CASSPHRPGQVETQYF
TGTGCTAGCAGTCCACACCGTCCGGGACAGGTAGAGACCCAGTACTTC
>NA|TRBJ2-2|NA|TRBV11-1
CASSLVETNTGELFF
TGTGCCAGCAGCTTAGTTGAAACGAACACCGGGGAGCTGTTTTTT
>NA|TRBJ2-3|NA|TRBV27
CASSLKRAYSTDTQYF
TGTGCCAGCAGTTTAAAGCGGGCCTATAGCACAGATACGCAGTATTTT